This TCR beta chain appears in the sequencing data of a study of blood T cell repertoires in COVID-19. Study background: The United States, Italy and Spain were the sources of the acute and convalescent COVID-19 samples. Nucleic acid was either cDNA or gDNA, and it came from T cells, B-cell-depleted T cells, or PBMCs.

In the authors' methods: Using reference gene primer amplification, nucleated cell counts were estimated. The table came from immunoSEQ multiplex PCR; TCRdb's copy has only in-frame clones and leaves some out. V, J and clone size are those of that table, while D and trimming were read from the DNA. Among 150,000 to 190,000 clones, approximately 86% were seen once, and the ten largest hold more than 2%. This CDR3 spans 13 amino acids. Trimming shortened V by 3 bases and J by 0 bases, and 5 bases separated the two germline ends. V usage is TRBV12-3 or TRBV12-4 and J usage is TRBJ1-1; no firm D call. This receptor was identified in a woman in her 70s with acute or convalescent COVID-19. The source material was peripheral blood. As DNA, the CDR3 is TGTGCCAGCAGTTTTTATGTGAACACTGAAGCTTTCTTT. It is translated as CASSFYVNTEAFF.